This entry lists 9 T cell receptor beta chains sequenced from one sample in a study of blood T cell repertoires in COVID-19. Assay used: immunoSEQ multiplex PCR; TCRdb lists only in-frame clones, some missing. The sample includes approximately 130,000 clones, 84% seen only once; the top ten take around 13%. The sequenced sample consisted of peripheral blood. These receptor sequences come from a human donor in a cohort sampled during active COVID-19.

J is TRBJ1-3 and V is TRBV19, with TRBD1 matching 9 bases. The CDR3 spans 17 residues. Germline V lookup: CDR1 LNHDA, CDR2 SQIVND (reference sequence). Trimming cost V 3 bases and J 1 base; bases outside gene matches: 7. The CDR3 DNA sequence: TGTGCCAGTAGTATGAGTCGGGACAGGGCGTCTGGAAACACCATATATTTT. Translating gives CASSMSRDRASGNTIYF.

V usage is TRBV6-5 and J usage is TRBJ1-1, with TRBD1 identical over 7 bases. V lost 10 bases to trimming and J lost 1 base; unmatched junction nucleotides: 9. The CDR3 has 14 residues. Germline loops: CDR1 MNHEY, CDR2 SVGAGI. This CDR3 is CAIESGTANTEAFF. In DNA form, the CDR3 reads TGTGCCATCGAGTCCGGGACAGCGAACACTGAAGCTTTCTTT.

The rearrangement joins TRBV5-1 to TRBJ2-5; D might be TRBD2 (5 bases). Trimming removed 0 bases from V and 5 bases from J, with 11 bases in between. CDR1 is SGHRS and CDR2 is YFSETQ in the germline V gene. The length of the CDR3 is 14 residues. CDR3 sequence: CASSLAEGGETQYF. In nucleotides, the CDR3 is TGCGCCAGCAGCTTGGCCGAAGGAGGTGAGACCCAGTACTTC.

CDR3: CATYLQGSGANVLTF. The CDR3, as DNA: TGTGCCACCTACCTGCAGGGGTCTGGGGCCAACGTCCTGACTTTC. The rearrangement uses TRBV15 and TRBJ2-6, with D possibly matching TRBD1 (6 bases). Germline CDR1 LNHNV, CDR2 YYDKDF (reference sequence). There are 15 residues in the CDR3. The V gene lost 8 bases and the J gene lost 1 base, with 12 bases spanning the gap.

CDR3 loop: CASSNGGREQYF. In nucleotides, the CDR3 is TGTGCCAGCAGCAACGGGGGGAGGGAGCAGTACTTC. This rearrangement joins TRBV12-3 or TRBV12-4 to TRBJ2-7; 7 nucleotides line up with TRBD2. V was pared by 6 bases and J by 7 bases, with 6 bases of the junction left unmatched. The length of the CDR3 is 12 residues.

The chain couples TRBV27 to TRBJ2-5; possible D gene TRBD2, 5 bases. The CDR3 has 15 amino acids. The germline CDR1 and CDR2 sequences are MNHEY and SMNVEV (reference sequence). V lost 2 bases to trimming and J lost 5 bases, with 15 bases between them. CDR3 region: CASSLNWAGGETQYF. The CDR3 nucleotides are TGTGCCAGCAGTTTAAATTGGGCAGGCGGGGAGACCCAGTACTTC.

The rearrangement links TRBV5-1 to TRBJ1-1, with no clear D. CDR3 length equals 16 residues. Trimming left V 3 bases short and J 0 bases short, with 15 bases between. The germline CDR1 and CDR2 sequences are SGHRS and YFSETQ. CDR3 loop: CASSWRYSEMNTEAFF. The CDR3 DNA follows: TGCGCCAGCAGCTGGCGGTACTCCGAAATGAACACTGAAGCTTTCTTT.

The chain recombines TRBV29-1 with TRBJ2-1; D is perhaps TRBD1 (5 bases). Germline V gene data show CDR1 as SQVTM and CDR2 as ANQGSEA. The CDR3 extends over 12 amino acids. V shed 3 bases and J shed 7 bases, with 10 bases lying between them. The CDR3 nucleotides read TGCAGCGTTGATAGTAGGGGAAATGAGCAGTTCTTC. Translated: CSVDSRGNEQFF.

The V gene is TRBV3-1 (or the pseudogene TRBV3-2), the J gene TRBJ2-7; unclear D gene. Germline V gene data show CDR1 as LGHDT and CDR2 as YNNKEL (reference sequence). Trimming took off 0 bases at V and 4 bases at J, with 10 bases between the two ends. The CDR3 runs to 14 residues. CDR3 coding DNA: TGTGCCAGCAGCCAAGAGAGAGGTAGATACGAGCAGTACTTC. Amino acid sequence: CASSQERGRYEQYF.